This TCR beta chain stems from a study of early T cells in non-severe SARS-CoV-2 infection. About the study: With bulk RNA from unsorted whole blood as input, sequencing yielded unpaired chains.

CDR3 length: 13 amino acids. Trimming removed 5 bases at V and 8 bases at J, with 12 bases between. Looked up from germline, CDR1 is KGHDR and CDR2 is SFDVKD. TCRdb re-called the 5' RACE reads through MiXCR, storing one row per CDR3 protein. The sample includes more than 80,000 distinct CDR3 sequences, around a sixth of them seen just once. The sequence came from an adult who was a healthcare worker with PCR-confirmed SARS-CoV-2 infection or an uninfected control (not recorded which). Sequencing was carried out using whole blood. The chain joins TRBV24-1 to TRBJ2-1; D ambiguous. Here the CDR3 reads CATSGQSIDEQFF. CDR3 bases: TGTGCCACCAGTGGTCAGTCTATCGATGAGCAGTTCTTC.